These T cell receptor beta chains were read from a single sample in a study of yellow fever vaccine responses in identical twins. TCRdb independently ran MiXCR on the RT-PCR reads; one entry per CDR3 protein. The sample consists of over 10,000 distinct CDR3 sequences, 84% of them appearing once. The sample was T cells from blood (PBMCs), unsorted or a sorted subset (not recorded which), taken before or after yellow fever vaccination (not recorded which). These receptors all stem from a woman aged 18-29 years who received the yellow fever vaccine. Both conserved end residues are part of each CDR3. The D gene is left open where the match is weak. Only part of the rows carry a size: once, few, many, or a class if the clone is expanded.

V	size	D	J	CDR3	DNA
TRBV29-1	NA	TRBD2	TRBJ2-1	CSVVGGSFYNEQFF	TGCAGCGTTGTTGGCGGGAGTTTCTACAATGAGCAGTTCTTC
TRBV15	NA	NA	TRBJ2-6	CATSPARDSGANVLTF	TGTGCCACCAGCCCCGCCAGGGACTCTGGGGCCAACGTCCTGACTTTC
TRBV4-1	NA	NA	TRBJ2-7	CASSHTIGAYEQYF	TGCGCCAGCAGCCATACAATCGGGGCTTACGAGCAGTACTTC
TRBV29-1	few	NA	TRBJ1-1	CSVAAGYTEAFF	TGCAGCGTAGCCGCGGGGTACACTGAAGCTTTCTTT
TRBV7-9	NA	NA	TRBJ2-7	CASSPPGPMDEQYF	TGTGCCAGCAGCCCACCGGGACCCATGGACGAGCAGTACTTC
TRBV11-3	NA	TRBD1	TRBJ2-3	CASSYRDRSTDTQYF	TGTGCCAGCAGCTACCGGGACAGGAGCACAGATACGCAGTATTTT
TRBV7-3	NA	NA	TRBJ2-2	CASSLPPGELFF	TGTGCCAGCAGCTTACCACCCGGGGAGCTGTTTTTT
TRBV4-1	NA	TRBD2	TRBJ2-3	CASSPEHPSGVTDTQYF	TGCGCCAGCAGCCCAGAGCACCCTAGCGGGGTCACAGATACGCAGTATTTT
TRBV12-3/TRBV12-4	once	NA	TRBJ2-1	CASRPGRGYNEQFF	TGTGCCAGCAGACCGGGACGAGGGTACAATGAGCAGTTCTTC
TRBV29-1	NA	NA	TRBJ2-7	CSAIPWGSSYEQYF	TGCAGCGCTATCCCGTGGGGGAGCTCCTACGAGCAGTACTTC
TRBV6-1	NA	NA	TRBJ2-5	CASSLAGRKETQYF	TGTGCCAGCAGTCTCGCGGGGAGAAAGGAGACCCAGTACTTC
TRBV2	NA	NA	TRBJ1-5	CASSAGVGQPQHF	TGTGCCAGCAGTGCGGGGGTCGGGCAGCCCCAGCATTTT